This T cell receptor (beta chain) is from a study of shared clonotypes between healthy human individuals. The germline V and J ends were trimmed by 1 base and 2 bases, with 17 bases remaining between them. The CDR3 length is 16 residues. CDR1 is SQVTM and CDR2 is ANQGSEA in the germline V gene. Clones were read by immunoSEQ multiplex PCR, and TCRdb kept only the in-frame ones, dropping some. The sample consists of fewer than 400,000 clones, approximately 74% of them appearing once. This chain connects TRBV29-1 to TRBJ1-2; no clear D. The sequenced sample was memory CD4+ T cells sorted from blood. Subset described: CD45RA-negative fraction. The TCR comes from a young man in good health. For the CDR3, the DNA is TGCAGCGTTGAAGGCGGGGTTGGGAGTATGAACTATGGCTACACCTTC. This codes for CSVEGGVGSMNYGYTF.